These T cell receptor beta chains were read from a single sample in a study of response to subunit inactivated influenza vaccine. TCRdb recomputed calls from the RT-PCR reads with MiXCR, one row per CDR3 protein. The sample contains about 650,000 distinct CDR3 sequences, about 15% of which appear only once. The specimen comprised PBMCs from blood, sampled around 14 days before vaccination. Receptors were obtained from a man between 50 and 59 years old who received an inactivated influenza vaccine. Both conserved end residues are part of each CDR3. D genes are given only for firm matches. Only some rows state a clone size, as once, few, many or a class for expanded clones.

d_call j_call clone_size v_call cdr3_nt cdr3_aa
TRBD2 TRBJ2-2 few TRBV24-1 TGTGCCACCAGTGATCGTCTAGCGGGAACCGGGGAGCTGTTTTTT CATSDRLAGTGELFF
TRBD1 TRBJ2-5 few TRBV7-2 TGTGCCAGCAGCCGGACAGGGGAGATAGAGACCCAGTACTTC CASSRTGEIETQYF
TRBD1 TRBJ2-3 many TRBV27 TGTGCCAGCAGTAGGACAGGGGAGGGCAATACGCAGTATTTT CASSRTGEGNTQYF
NA TRBJ2-2 few TRBV13 TGTGCCAGCAGCTTAACCAGGGCCGGGGAGCTGTTTTTT CASSLTRAGELFF
TRBD2 TRBJ2-5 NA TRBV7-8 TGTGCCAGCAGCTCTATGACTAGCTTTGGCGAGACCCAGTACTTC CASSSMTSFGETQYF
NA TRBJ1-2 few TRBV20-1 TGCAGTGCTAAAGGGGGGTTGGACAGAGCCCACTACACCTTC CSAKGGLDRAHYTF
TRBD1 TRBJ1-4 NA TRBV12-3/TRBV12-4 TGTGCCAGCAGTTTCTCGACAGGGAATGGTGAAAAACTGTTTTTT CASSFSTGNGEKLFF
NA TRBJ1-2 many TRBV29-1 TGCAGCGTTGTATCAGGGAACTATGGCTACACCTTC CSVVSGNYGYTF
TRBD2 TRBJ2-4 many TRBV28 TGTGCCAGCAGTTTATTGGGGGGGGATAACGCCAAAAACATTCAGTACTTC CASSLLGGDNAKNIQYF
NA TRBJ2-2 NA TRBV2 TGTGCCAGCACGTCCTCCCCGAGGACCGGGGAGCTGTTTTTT CASTSSPRTGELFF
TRBD2 TRBJ2-1 NA TRBV20-1 TGCAGTGCTAAAGCCTGGACTAGCGCGAATGAGCAGTTCTTC CSAKAWTSANEQFF
NA TRBJ2-3 many TRBV5-1 TGCGCCAGCAGCCCCCGGCAGGACACAGATACGCAGTATTTT CASSPRQDTDTQYF
NA TRBJ1-2 few TRBV20-1 TGCAGTGCTAGAAGACAAAATAACTATGGCTACACCTTC CSARRQNNYGYTF
NA TRBJ2-1 NA TRBV5-1 TGCGCCAGCAGCTTCTCGACTGAGCAGTTCTTC CASSFSTEQFF
NA TRBJ1-1 few TRBV7-9 TGTGCCAGCAGCCGCAGGGGAGCTAACACTGAAGCTTTCTTT CASSRRGANTEAFF
TRBD2 TRBJ2-1 few TRBV5-1 TGCGCCAGCAGCTTAGGTGGACTAGCGGGAGGAGGGAATGAGCAGTTCTTC CASSLGGLAGGGNEQFF
TRBD1 TRBJ2-7 NA TRBV7-9 TGTGCCAGCAGCTTAGCGGGGACAGGGGGAAACGAGCAGTACTTC CASSLAGTGGNEQYF
TRBD2 TRBJ2-2 few TRBV24-1 TGTGCCACCCAGGCGGGAGCGGGAGCGAACACCGGGGAGCTGTTTTTT CATQAGAGANTGELFF
NA TRBJ1-5 NA TRBV20-1 TGCAGTGCTAGAACGTCCGGCGATCAGCCCCAGCATTTT CSARTSGDQPQHF
TRBD2 TRBJ2-1 NA TRBV12-3/TRBV12-4 TGTGCCAGCAGGGGACTAACAGACGTCGATGAGCAGTTCTTC CASRGLTDVDEQFF
NA TRBJ2-3 few TRBV14 TGTGCCAGCAGCCGCCAACCATGGGGAGAGTGGCTCACAGATACGCAGTATTTT CASSRQPWGEWLTDTQYF
NA TRBJ2-1 few TRBV5-1 TGCGCCAGCAGCTTGACGTTTGGACGGGGAGTGTACAATGAGCAGTTCTTC CASSLTFGRGVYNEQFF
NA TRBJ2-7 NA TRBV11-2 TGTGCCAGCAGCCCACGGGTCTCCTACGAGCAGTACTTC CASSPRVSYEQYF